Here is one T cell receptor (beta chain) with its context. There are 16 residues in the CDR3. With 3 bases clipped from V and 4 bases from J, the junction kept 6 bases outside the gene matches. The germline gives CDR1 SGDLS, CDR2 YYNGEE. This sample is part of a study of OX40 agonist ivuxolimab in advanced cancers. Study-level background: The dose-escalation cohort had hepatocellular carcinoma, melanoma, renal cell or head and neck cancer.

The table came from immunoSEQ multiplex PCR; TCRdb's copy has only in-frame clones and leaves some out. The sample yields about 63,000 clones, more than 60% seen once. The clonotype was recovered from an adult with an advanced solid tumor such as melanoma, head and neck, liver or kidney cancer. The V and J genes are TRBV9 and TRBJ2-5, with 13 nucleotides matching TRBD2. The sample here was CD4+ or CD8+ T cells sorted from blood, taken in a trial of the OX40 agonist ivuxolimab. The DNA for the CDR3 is TGTGCCAGCAGCGAGGGGACTAGCGGGATGTCAGAGACCCAGTACTTC. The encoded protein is CASSEGTSGMSETQYF.